Described below is a single T cell receptor beta chain sequence and its context. The CDR3 sequence is 12 residues long. Deletions cut 6 bases from V and 6 bases from J, with 8 bases between. The germline CDR1 and CDR2 sequences are MGHDK and SYGVNS. These data originate in a study of siplizumab effects on memory and regulatory T cells. Assays captured around 92,000 TCR templates per sample. Using immunoSEQ multiplex PCR, the repertoire was profiled, and TCRdb retains in-frame clones only, with some absent. The table shows roughly 62,000 clones, with 85% to 95% occurring only once. The clonotype originates from a human donor in good health. Sequencing input: CD8+ T cells sorted from blood. The gene calls are TRBV25-1 and TRBJ2-2; D possibly corresponds to TRBD2 (6 bases). CDR3 loop: CASSRGSGELFF. The CDR3 DNA is TGTGCCAGCAGCCGGGGGTCCGGGGAGCTGTTTTTT.